The TCR beta chain described here comes from a study of blood T cell repertoires in COVID-19 (dated by TCRdb to the early 2020s). Concerning the study at large: Samples covering the acute and convalescent phases of COVID-19 were provided by collaborators in the United States, Italy and Spain. The dataset comprised deeply sampled blood TCRbeta repertoires from subjects exposed to, actively infected with, or recovered from COVID-19. Where available, HLA class I and class II types were obtained from metadata supplied by the sample provider rather than from assay-based typing. Nearly every sample came with metadata listing a de-identified subject ID, COVID-19 status, age in years and sex. The repertoires were made available in a free public database intended to serve as a resource for research on the immune response to SARS-CoV-2. Samples came from the ongoing ImmuneRACE study (first 160 participants) plus 1,254 subjects from 6 global collaborators. The material from the prospective study consisted of cDNA or gDNA derived from T cells, B-cell-depleted T cells, or PBMCs. Results the study describes overall, beyond this receptor: The amount of clinical and demographic metadata varied by source and participant and was provided uncurated.

About this clone: Its antigen has not been determined. Qualities for individual bases were not recorded, and no much larger clone is one base off.

At one collaborating source in Seattle, patients were enrolled during active infection and were followed longitudinally through the course of disease. Each collaborating institution followed its own protocols to collect whole blood in K2EDTA tubes. For TCRbeta analysis, collaborators shipped samples as frozen whole blood, isolated PBMCs, or DNA extracted from either of those sample types. TCRbeta CDR3 regions were amplified from genomic DNA using the immunoSEQ Assay, a bias-controlled multiplex PCR. The original pipeline was this. Within the assay, amplification of reference gene primers was used to estimate how many nucleated cells each sample contained. To quantify the absolute abundance of each unique TCRbeta CDR3 rearrangement, sequence reads were collapsed and filtered. For each sample, productive Simpson clonality was calculated by taking the square root of Simpson's diversity index across productive rearrangements. Imported from immuneACCESS, the table was reduced by TCRdb to in-frame sequences with V and J called. These copies leave out some clones; in studies compared against another copy, an unresolved V gene accounts for under half, and the cause of the remainder is not known. The D gene and trimming were derived from the DNA, and the V and J assignments and clone size from that table. The sample table records approximately 290,000 clones; about 80% of these occur just once. The ten most abundant clones make up roughly 14% of the sample.

Unmatched junction bases come to 8, with V trimmed by 9 bases and J by 0 bases. CDR3 length: 15 amino acids, cysteine to phenylalanine. Only the CDR3 DNA stays, 45 bases, in frame from base 1. CDR1 and CDR2, per the germline V gene, are SNHLY and FYNNEI. The V and J genes are TRBV2 and TRBJ1-5, with 7 junctional bases fitting TRBD1. The sequenced material came from peripheral blood. The receptor's source is a person aged 70 to 79 with COVID-19, enrolled during active disease. The nucleotide sequence reads as follows: TGTGCCAGTATGTACGAGGGGGCTAGCAATCAGCCCCAGCATTTT. It codes for CASMYEGASNQPQHF. Here the CDR3 is joined to the reference TRBV2 and TRBJ1-5 genes, and the full variable domain is: EPEVTQTPSHQVTQMGQEVILRCVPISNHLYFYWYRQILGQKVEFLVSFYNNEISEKSEIFDDQFSVERPDGSNFTLKIRSTKLEDSAMYFCASMYEGASNQPQHFGDGTRLSIL.